This TCR beta chain was recorded in a study of blood T cell repertoires in COVID-19. Seattle's cohort entered during active infection and was followed longitudinally. This clone was seen a handful of times. In the source study's methods: Nucleated cell number was recorded as an estimate derived from reference gene primer amplification. The repertoire was sequenced with immunoSEQ multiplex PCR; TCRdb's copy has only in-frame clones and lacks some. The V and J calls and clone size are taken from that table; D and trimming were inferred from the DNA. This table has around 140,000 clones, approximately 90% appearing once. V gave up 3 bases and J gave up 1 base; unmatched junction bases: 5. Per the germline V gene, CDR1 is LNHNV and CDR2 is YYDKDF (reference sequence). This CDR3 contains 15 residues.

Material: peripheral blood. The genes are TRBV15 and TRBJ1-1, with 7 nucleotides matching TRBD1. The TCR was taken from a human donor with COVID-19, enrolled during active disease. The donor label of this sample is uncertain. CDR3 protein: CATSRNRGRNTEAFF. For the CDR3, the DNA is TGTGCCACCAGCAGGAACAGGGGACGGAACACTGAAGCTTTCTTT.